Presented here are 27 T cell receptor beta chains from one specimen sequenced in a study of identical twins (dated by TCRdb to between 2015 and 2016). The library was made by 5' RACE. The sequencer listed for this sample is Illumina HiSeq 2000. Clones were called with MiXCR by TCRdb after fastp trimmed the public reads at Q25, and only in-frame beta chains were retained. All rows with the same CDR3 protein become a single entry with the most common DNA and genes. Present in this sample are nearly 900,000 distinct CDR3 sequences, over 9% of which were seen just once. In total, the top ten clones hold roughly 1.6% of the sample. The same sample was also studied in work on yellow fever vaccine responses in identical twins.

Specimen: PBMCs. These receptors came from a woman aged 18 to 35 in good health.

This clonotype was counted many times. This chain uses TRBV4-1 with TRBJ2-5, with D possibly being TRBD1 or TRBD2 (6 bases each). V shed 2 bases and J shed 5 bases, with 15 bases lying between them. The CDR3 consists of 15 residues. Germline V gene sequence: CDR1 MGHRA, CDR2 YSYEKL. CDR3 nucleotides: TGCGCCAGCAGCCAAAGTGGTAGGGGGGAGGAGACCCAGTACTTC. Protein: CASSQSGRGEETQYF.

The gene calls are TRBV29-1 and TRBJ1-1; 7 bases match TRBD1. The V segment lost 6 bases and the J segment 3 bases; nucleotides outside the gene matches: 7. The germline V gene has CDR1 SQVTM and CDR2 ANQGSEA. The CDR3 covers 13 residues. The CDR3, as DNA: TGCAGCGTGGGGACTGGGACAGACACTGAAGCTTTCTTT. Translating it yields CSVGTGTDTEAFF.

The chain couples TRBV5-1 to TRBJ2-7, with D uncertain. CDR3 length: 15 residues. Trimming removed 2 bases at V and 1 base at J, with 13 bases between. Germline CDR1 is SGHRS and CDR2 is YFSETQ. The CDR3 coding sequence is TGCGCCAGCAGCTTTTTCGGCCGAGGATCCTACGAGCAGTACTTC. It is translated as CASSFFGRGSYEQYF.

The chain is built from TRBV27 and TRBJ2-3; D call uncertain. Trimming removed 3 bases from V and 2 bases from J, with 9 bases in between. CDR1 is MNHEY and CDR2 is SMNVEV in the germline V gene (reference sequence). CDR3 size: 14 residues. Here the CDR3 DNA reads TGTGCCAGCAGTTTGTTTAGGGTCACAGATACGCAGTATTTT. Protein product: CASSLFRVTDTQYF.

The gene calls are TRBV11-2 and TRBJ2-7; D perhaps matches TRBD2 (6 bases). The CDR3 has 16 amino acids. Trimming left V 5 bases short and J 6 bases short, with 23 bases between. CDR1 and CDR2 (germline): SGHAT, FQNNGV. The CDR3 spells CASSPSGLAGSTEQYF. In nucleotides, the CDR3 is TGTGCCAGCAGCCCTAGTGGGCTGGCGGGATCCACCGAGCAGTACTTC. Variable domain in full (rest from reference TRBV11-2 and TRBJ2-7): EAGVAQSPRYKIIEKRQSVAFWCNPISGHATLYWYQQILGQGPKLLIQFQNNGVVDDSQLPKDRFSAERLKGVDSTLKIQPAKLEDSAVYLCASSPSGLAGSTEQYFGPGTRLTVT.

This clonotype came up a few times. V gene TRBV18 combines with J gene TRBJ2-1, with 12 bases lining up with TRBD2. CDR1 and CDR2 (germline): KGHSH, LQKENI. V shed 5 bases and J 8 bases; nucleotides not matched to a gene: 10. The CDR3 contains 16 residues. CDR3 in amino acids: CASSRTSGNLLDEQFF. Written as DNA, the CDR3 is TGTGCCAGCTCAAGGACTAGCGGGAACCTCCTAGATGAGCAGTTCTTC.

The genes are TRBV6-1 and TRBJ1-2; D not resolved. Germline CDR1 MNHNS, CDR2 SASEGT. Trimming shortened V by 7 bases and J by 1 base, and 13 bases separated the two germline ends. There are 14 residues in the CDR3. The CDR3: CASTQMEINYGYTF. The CDR3 region has the DNA TGTGCCAGCACCCAAATGGAAATTAACTATGGCTACACCTTC.

This clonotype was counted a few times. The rearrangement uses TRBV14 and TRBJ1-2; D remains unclear. Trimming stripped 0 bases from V and 0 bases from J, with 26 bases between. CDR3 length: 21 residues. Germline V gene lookup returns CDR1 SGHDN and CDR2 FVKESK. CDR3: CASSQDLAFFSLRPPNYGYTF. The CDR3 DNA follows: TGTGCCAGCAGCCAAGATTTGGCATTCTTCTCCTTAAGGCCTCCTAACTATGGCTACACCTTC.

J is TRBJ2-2 and V is TRBV2; D not resolved. V lost 2 bases, J lost 0 bases, and 4 bases lay in between. CDR3 length: 14 residues. The germline V gene encodes CDR1 SNHLY and CDR2 FYNNEI. CDR3 region: CASSELTNTGELFF. Written as DNA, the CDR3 is TGTGCCAGCAGTGAACTTACGAACACCGGGGAGCTGTTTTTT. Complete variable domain (other parts from reference TRBV2 and TRBJ2-2): EPEVTQTPSHQVTQMGQEVILRCVPISNHLYFYWYRQILGQKVEFLVSFYNNEISEKSEIFDDQFSVERPDGSNFTLKIRSTKLEDSAMYFCASSELTNTGELFFGEGSRLTVL.

This rearrangement joins TRBV28 to TRBJ2-3, with 7 bases identical to TRBD2. Germline V lookup: CDR1 MDHEN, CDR2 SYDVKM. Trimming took 6 bases from V and 2 from J; bases not matched to a gene: 5. This CDR3 region has 14 residues. The CDR3 reads CASSIAGLTDTQYF. The DNA for the CDR3 is TGTGCCAGCAGCATAGCGGGCCTCACAGATACGCAGTATTTT.

The gene calls are TRBV6-5 and TRBJ2-3; the match to TRBD2 covers 7 bases. V trimming: 4 bases; J trimming: 0 bases; junction bases outside the gene matches: 16. The CDR3 has 19 residues. CDR1 and CDR2 from the germline V gene are MNHEY and SVGAGI. The CDR3, as DNA: TGTGCCAGCAGTTTTCGAGGACTAGGATACCACCCTAGCACAGATACGCAGTATTTT. Translated: CASSFRGLGYHPSTDTQYF.

The gene calls are TRBV24-1 and TRBJ2-1, with D maybe TRBD2 (5 bases). CDR3 length: 13 amino acids. V gave up 9 bases and J gave up 6 bases, with 14 bases separating them. Germline CDR1 and CDR2: KGHDR and SFDVKD. Written as DNA, the CDR3 is TGTGCCACCGACTACCAGAGGGCCAATGAGCAGTTCTTC. Its protein product is CATDYQRANEQFF.

This clonotype was counted between two and nine times. The chain joins TRBV6-1 to TRBJ2-5; TRBD1 aligns across 7 bases. The V gene's germline CDR1 is MNHNS and CDR2 SASEGT. V lost 10 bases and J lost 1; bases outside the gene matches: 12. The CDR3 length is 15 residues. DNA for the CDR3: TGTGCCACCCTACCGACAGGGATGGTCCAAGAGACCCAGTACTTC. The encoded protein is CATLPTGMVQETQYF.

The gene calls are TRBV9 and TRBJ1-2, with D unresolved. Germline V gene sequence: CDR1 SGDLS, CDR2 YYNGEE. Trimming pared 4 bases from V and 0 bases from J, leaving 13 bases between. The CDR3 has 15 amino acids. CDR3 nucleotides: TGTGCCAGCAGCACTGAAGGAAGAGCTAACTATGGCTACACCTTC. It specifies CASSTEGRANYGYTF.

This rearrangement joins TRBV4-2 to TRBJ2-5; unclear D gene. The CDR3 spans 15 residues. CDR1 and CDR2 (germline): LGHNA, YNFKEQ. Trimming shortened V by 8 bases and J by 0 bases, and 16 bases separated the two germline ends. DNA of the CDR3: TGTGCCAGCCGAGCGATTGGAAAAAACCAAGAGACCCAGTACTTC. This codes for CASRAIGKNQETQYF.

This clonotype occurred a few times. This rearrangement joins TRBV27 to TRBJ1-5; the D gene is possibly TRBD1 (5 bases). V lost 3 bases and J 7 bases, leaving 13 bases between the germline ends. The CDR3 contains 14 residues. Germline lookup yields CDR1 MNHEY and CDR2 SMNVEV (reference sequence). CDR3 in DNA: TGTGCCAGCAGTTTCATGGGGGGTGAGCAGCCCCAGCATTTT. Translated, it gives CASSFMGGEQPQHF.

The chain links TRBV6-1 to TRBJ1-1; TRBD1 agrees at 8 bases. J lost 6 bases, V lost 6 bases, and 9 bases had no gene match. This CDR3 is 14 amino acids long. Germline lookup yields CDR1 MNHNS and CDR2 SASEGT. CDR3 sequence (DNA): TGTGCCAGCAGCCCGGACAGGGTGGTGGCTGAAGCTTTCTTT. Translation: CASSPDRVVAEAFF.

Many counts were recorded for this clonotype. This chain links TRBV7-9 with TRBJ1-5; a possible D gene is TRBD1 (6 bases). In germline, CDR1 is SEHNR, CDR2 FQNEAQ (reference sequence). The ends were cut back, 5 bases at V and 3 bases at J, with 17 bases in the middle. The CDR3 is 16 residues long. DNA of the CDR3: TGTGCCAGCAGCGCCACCCCCGGGGGCCTCAATCAGCCCCAGCATTTT. It is translated as CASSATPGGLNQPQHF.

This clonotype showed up many times. The rearrangement uses TRBV7-8 and TRBJ2-1, with 7 bases lining up with TRBD2. Trimming removed 4 bases from V and 4 bases from J; junction bases left unmatched: 7. Germline values: CDR1 SGHVS, CDR2 FQNEAQ. This CDR3 has 15 residues. CDR3 DNA sequence: TGTGCCAGCAGCTCGGGTGGCGGGAGATACAATGAGCAGTTCTTC. Protein: CASSSGGGRYNEQFF.

The rearrangement uses TRBV5-1 and TRBJ1-1, with D possibly being TRBD1 (5 bases). The CDR3 is 16 amino acids. Germline loops: CDR1 SGHRS, CDR2 YFSETQ. The V gene lost 3 bases and the J gene lost 8 bases, with 23 bases spanning the gap. DNA of the CDR3: TGCGCCAGCAGCTGGAAACCCGGGACTGGGATTGGGGAAGCTTTCTTT. Its translation: CASSWKPGTGIGEAFF. The whole variable domain, remainder taken from reference TRBV5-1 and TRBJ1-1, is KAGVTQTPRYLIKTRGQQVTLSCSPISGHRSVSWYQQTPGQGLQFLFEYFSETQRNKGNFPGRFSGRQFSNSRSEMNVSTLELGDSALYLCASSWKPGTGIGEAFFGQGTRLTVV.

This chain links TRBV19 with TRBJ2-1, with D possibly TRBD1 on 6 matching bases. V lost 5 bases and J lost 5, with 10 bases in between. CDR3 length: 13 amino acids. The V gene's germline CDR1 is LNHDA and CDR2 SQIVND (reference sequence). The CDR3: CASSPGTNNEQFF. The CDR3 DNA reads as TGTGCCAGTAGTCCGGGGACAAACAATGAGCAGTTCTTC.

There are many counts of this clonotype. This chain's CDR3 is CASSSRWFEANTGELFF. The CDR3 DNA is TGTGCCAGCAGTTCAAGGTGGTTTGAAGCGAACACCGGGGAGCTGTTTTTT. This chain uses TRBV28 with TRBJ2-2, with D hard to call. Germline V gene lookup returns CDR1 MDHEN and CDR2 SYDVKM. Trimming cost V 4 bases and J 0 bases, with 15 bases left between them. CDR3 length: 17 amino acids.

V gene TRBV20-1 combines with J gene TRBJ2-3, with 8 bases matching TRBD2. After removal of 0 bases from V and 3 bases from J, the junction contained 5 bases not matched to a gene. Germline V CDR1 and CDR2: DFQATT, SNEGSKA (reference sequence). CDR3 length: 15 residues. The CDR3 nucleotides read TGCAGTGCTAGAGACGGGGGGGCTGTAACAGATACGCAGTATTTT. This gives the protein CSARDGGAVTDTQYF.

This clonotype was detected many times. The chain joins TRBV11-2 to TRBJ2-4, with unresolved D. The germline V gene has CDR1 SGHAT and CDR2 FQNNGV. CDR3 size: 13 residues. Trimming stripped 5 bases from V and 0 bases from J, with 5 bases between. This CDR3 is CASSRLAKNIQYF. Here the CDR3 DNA reads TGTGCCAGCAGCCGATTAGCCAAAAACATTCAGTACTTC.

This clonotype has more than one count but fewer than ten. This sequence joins TRBV12-3 or TRBV12-4 and TRBJ1-5, with D perhaps matching TRBD1 (5 bases). Trimming shortened V by 3 bases and J by 14 bases, and 14 bases separated the two germline ends. The CDR3 length is 12 residues. The CDR3 bases are TGTGCCAGCAGTTTTGGGACCCAGAGTAAGCATTTT. Translating gives CASSFGTQSKHF.

In the case of this clonotype: This may arise from a read error, as a much more abundant clone is one base away. The genes are TRBV7-6 and TRBJ2-5; no reliable D call. From germline, CDR1 is SGHVS and CDR2 FNYEAQ. V was shortened by 2 bases and J by 2 bases, with 12 bases between the two germline ends. The CDR3 extends over 15 amino acids. CDR3 coding DNA: TGTGCCAGCAGCTTATTGTCAGGACCACAAGAGACCCAGTACTTC. It is translated as CASSLLSGPQETQYF.

This clonotype has only a few counts. CDR3 protein: CATRPTGTDTQYF. The CDR3 DNA reads TGTGCCACCAGACCGACCGGCACAGATACGCAGTATTTT. The J gene is TRBJ2-3, the V gene TRBV15; D is uncertain. This CDR3 has 13 residues. V lost 6 bases to trimming and J lost 1 base, with 8 bases between them. Germline values: CDR1 LNHNV, CDR2 YYDKDF (reference sequence).